This TCR beta chain appears in the sequencing data of a study of shared clonotypes between healthy human individuals. Overall study results and limits: Naive CD4 clonotype sharing across a few donors was approximately 5%.

TCRdb's copy holds only in-frame clones and misses some; the assay was immunoSEQ multiplex PCR. The sample carries some 1.4 million clones, around 95% recorded once. As for this clone: As yet, its antigen is unknown.

Those who donated, Caucasian adults without exception, all lived in Nashville, Tennessee. Germline lookup yields CDR1 SEHNR and CDR2 FQNEAQ (reference sequence). The CDR3 spans 13 residues. J was trimmed by 5 bases and V by 5 bases; bases with no gene match: 2. This rearrangement joins TRBV7-9 to TRBJ1-4, with 7 positions matching TRBD1. The sample comprised naive CD4+ T cells sorted from blood. The subset: CD45RA+ positively selected. This clonotype originated in a man aged 30-40 years in good health. The DNA of the CDR3 is TGTGCCAGCAGCCGACAGGGCAATGAAAAACTGTTTTTT. It translates to CASSRQGNEKLFF.